This T cell receptor (beta chain) was sequenced in a study of cytomegalovirus exposure and HLA in healthy donors. PCR used 60 Vbeta primers and 13 Jbeta primers. The authors' processing: Later analysis identified around 85 million unique TCR beta chains, 9 million to 12 million shared. The data were produced by immunoSEQ multiplex PCR, yet TCRdb's version contains in-frame clones alone and is incomplete. The DNA gave D and trimming, while V, J and clone size come from that table. The sample yields roughly 97,000 clones, around 80% seen once. Germline V gene data show CDR1 as SNHLY and CDR2 as FYNNEI. Losses at the gene ends were 8 bases for V and 5 bases for J; bases not matched to a gene: 7. This CDR3 region has 13 residues. Study-wide points: Later genetic work tied a missense DCLRE1C variant to beta-chain V and J trimming. A previous analysis found most TCR beta V segments productive roughly 87% or roughly 30% of the time.

Regarding this clone: What it recognizes is unknown.

The sequencing input was PBMCs. This TCR derives from a woman aged 40-49 years in good health and CMV-seronegative. The V gene is TRBV2, the J gene TRBJ2-5; 8 bases line up with TRBD2. The CDR3 sequence is CASQREPGETQYF. DNA for the CDR3: TGTGCCAGCCAGCGGGAGCCCGGGGAGACCCAGTACTTC.